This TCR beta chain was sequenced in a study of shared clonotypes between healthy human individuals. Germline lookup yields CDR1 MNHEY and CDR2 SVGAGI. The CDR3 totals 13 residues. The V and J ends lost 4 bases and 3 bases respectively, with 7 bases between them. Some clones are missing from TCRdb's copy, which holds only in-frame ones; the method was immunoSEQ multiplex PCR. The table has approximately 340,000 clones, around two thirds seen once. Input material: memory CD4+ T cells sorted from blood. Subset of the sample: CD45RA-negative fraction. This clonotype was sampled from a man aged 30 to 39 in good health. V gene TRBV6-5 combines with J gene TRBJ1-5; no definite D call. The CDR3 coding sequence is TGTGCCAGCAGTTCGACAAACAATCAGCCCCAGCATTTT. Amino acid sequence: CASSSTNNQPQHF.